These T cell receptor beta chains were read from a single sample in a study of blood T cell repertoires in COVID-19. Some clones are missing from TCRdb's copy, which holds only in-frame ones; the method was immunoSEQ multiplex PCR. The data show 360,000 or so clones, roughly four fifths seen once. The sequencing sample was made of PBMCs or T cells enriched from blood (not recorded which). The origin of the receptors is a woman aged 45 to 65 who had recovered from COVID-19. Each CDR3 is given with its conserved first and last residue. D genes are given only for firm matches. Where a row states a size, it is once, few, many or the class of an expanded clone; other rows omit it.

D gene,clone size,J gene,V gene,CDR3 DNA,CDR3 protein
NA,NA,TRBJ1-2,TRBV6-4,TGTGCCAGCCGGCCGGGTGGGTCGAGCGGCTACACCTTC,CASRPGGSSGYTF
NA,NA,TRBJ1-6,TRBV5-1,TGCGCCAGCAGCTCGACAGGCCTTAATAATTCACCCCTCCACTTT,CASSSTGLNNSPLHF
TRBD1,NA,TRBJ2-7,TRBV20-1,TGCAGTGCTAGTAGTACAGGGGCGAGCTACGAGCAGTACTTC,CSASSTGASYEQYF
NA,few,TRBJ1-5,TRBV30,TGTGCCTGGAGTGGTGGAGGGGGCAATCAGCCCCAGCATTTT,CAWSGGGGNQPQHF
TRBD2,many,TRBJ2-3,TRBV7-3,TGTGCCAGCAGTACGCTCTTGGGGGGGGCAGATACGCAGTATTTT,CASSTLLGGADTQYF
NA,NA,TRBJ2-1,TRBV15,TGTGCCACCAGCATAAGGGGGAGATCCTACAATGAGCAGTTCTTC,CATSIRGRSYNEQFF
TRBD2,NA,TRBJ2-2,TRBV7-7,TGTGCCAGCAGCCAGCAACTAGCGGGAGTTCACGGGGAGCTGTTTTTT,CASSQQLAGVHGELFF
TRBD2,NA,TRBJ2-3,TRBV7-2,TGTGCCAGCAGCTTTGGGCGGGGGGGCCCAGATACGCAGTATTTT,CASSFGRGGPDTQYF
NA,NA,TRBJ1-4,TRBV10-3,TGTGCCATCAGCCGCAGTGGAACTAATGAAAAACTGTTTTTT,CAISRSGTNEKLFF
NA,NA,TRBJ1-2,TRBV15,TGTGCCACCAGCACTCCCGGACAAAACTATGGCTACACCTTC,CATSTPGQNYGYTF
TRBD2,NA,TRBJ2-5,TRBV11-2,TGTGCCAGCAGCCCCCGACTAGCGGGGGGAGTTGGAGAGACCCAGTACTTC,CASSPRLAGGVGETQYF
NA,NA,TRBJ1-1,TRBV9,TGTGCCAGCAGCCCCCAGACAGAGATTGGGACTGAAGCTTTCTTT,CASSPQTEIGTEAFF
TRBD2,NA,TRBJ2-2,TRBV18,TGTGCCAGCTCTCCCTTAGCGGGAGTCACCGGGGAGCTGTTTTTT,CASSPLAGVTGELFF
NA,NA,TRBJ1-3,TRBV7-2,TGTGCCAGCAGCTTGTCGAACCGAGACTATGCTGTTGGAAACACCATATATTTT,CASSLSNRDYAVGNTIYF
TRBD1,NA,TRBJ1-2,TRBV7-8,TGTGCCAGCAGCTTCCGGGGGGGACAGGGGGCCGTCGGCTACACCTTC,CASSFRGGQGAVGYTF
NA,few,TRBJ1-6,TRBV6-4,TGTGCCAGCAGTGACTCGAACTACTCACCCCTCCACTTT,CASSDSNYSPLHF
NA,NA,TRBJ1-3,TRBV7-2,TGTGCCAGCAGCTTAGCGGGGCGAAACACCATATATTTT,CASSLAGRNTIYF
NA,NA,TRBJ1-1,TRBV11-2,TGTGCCAGCAGCTTAGTAAGGCGCGGGGCGGGAGATGAAGCTTTCTTT,CASSLVRRGAGDEAFF
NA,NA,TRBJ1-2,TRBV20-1,TGCAGTGCTAGTCCCCCGTCGGGCTACACCTTC,CSASPPSGYTF
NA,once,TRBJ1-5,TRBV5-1,TGCGCCAGCAGCTTGGACAGGGACCAGCCCCAGCATTTT,CASSLDRDQPQHF
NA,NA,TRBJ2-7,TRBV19,TGTGCCAGTAGTATAGGCAGCTCCTACGAGCAGTACTTC,CASSIGSSYEQYF
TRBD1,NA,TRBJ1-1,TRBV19,TGTGCCAGTAGTCCCCGGGACAGGGGGTGGACTGAAGCTTTCTTT,CASSPRDRGWTEAFF